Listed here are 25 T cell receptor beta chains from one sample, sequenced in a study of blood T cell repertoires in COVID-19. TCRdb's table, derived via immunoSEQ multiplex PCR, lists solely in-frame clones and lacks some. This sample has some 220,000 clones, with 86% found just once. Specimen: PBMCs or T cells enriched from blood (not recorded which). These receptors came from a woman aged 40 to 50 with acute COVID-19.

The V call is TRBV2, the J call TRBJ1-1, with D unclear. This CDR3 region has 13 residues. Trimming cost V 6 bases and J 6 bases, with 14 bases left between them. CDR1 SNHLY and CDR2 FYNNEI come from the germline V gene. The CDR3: CASRKRFLAEAFF. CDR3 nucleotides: TGTGCCAGCAGAAAGAGGTTTCTGGCTGAAGCTTTCTTT.

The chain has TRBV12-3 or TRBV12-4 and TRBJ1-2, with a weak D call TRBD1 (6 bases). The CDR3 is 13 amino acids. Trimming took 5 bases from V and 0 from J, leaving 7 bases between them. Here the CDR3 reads CASSPGANYGYTF. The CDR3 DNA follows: TGTGCCAGCAGTCCAGGGGCTAACTATGGCTACACCTTC.

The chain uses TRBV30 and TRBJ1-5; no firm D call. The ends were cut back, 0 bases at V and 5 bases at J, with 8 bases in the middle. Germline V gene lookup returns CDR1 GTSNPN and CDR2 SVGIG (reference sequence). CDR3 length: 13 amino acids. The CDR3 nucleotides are TGTGCCTGGAGTGTAAACGGGGATCAGCCCCAGCATTTT. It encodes CAWSVNGDQPQHF.

CDR3 nucleotide sequence: TGTGCCAGCAGCAAACTTGGACAGGGCTACGAGCAGTACGTC. It encodes CASSKLGQGYEQYV. The chain has TRBV11-2 and TRBJ2-7; TRBD1 matches at 8 bases. Unmatched junction bases numbered 6, after V lost 5 bases and J lost 3 bases. CDR1 is SGHAT, CDR2 FQNNGV, per germline. The CDR3 is 14 residues long.

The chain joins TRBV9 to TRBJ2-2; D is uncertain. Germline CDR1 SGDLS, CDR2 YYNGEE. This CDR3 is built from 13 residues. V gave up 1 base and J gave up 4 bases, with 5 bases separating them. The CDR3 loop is CASSVRFTGELFF. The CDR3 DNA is TGTGCCAGCAGCGTACGGTTCACCGGGGAGCTGTTTTTT.

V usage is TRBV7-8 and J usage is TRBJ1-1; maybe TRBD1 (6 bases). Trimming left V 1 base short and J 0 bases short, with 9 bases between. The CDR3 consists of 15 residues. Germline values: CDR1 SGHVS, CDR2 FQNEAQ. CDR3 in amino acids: CASSLGGHLNTEAFF. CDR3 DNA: TGTGCCAGCAGCTTAGGGGGACACTTGAACACTGAAGCTTTCTTT.

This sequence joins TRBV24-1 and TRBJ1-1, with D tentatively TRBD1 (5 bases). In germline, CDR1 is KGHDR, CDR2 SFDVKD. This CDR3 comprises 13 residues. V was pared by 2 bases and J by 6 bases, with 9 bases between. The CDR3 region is CATSDYPRAEAFF. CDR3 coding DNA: TGTGCCACCAGTGATTACCCCAGGGCTGAAGCTTTCTTT.

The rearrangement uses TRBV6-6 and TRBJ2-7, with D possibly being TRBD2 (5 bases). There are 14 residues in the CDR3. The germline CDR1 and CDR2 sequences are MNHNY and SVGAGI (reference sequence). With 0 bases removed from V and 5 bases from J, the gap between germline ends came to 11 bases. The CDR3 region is CASSYSLSGNEQYF. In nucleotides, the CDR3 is TGTGCCAGCAGTTACTCATTATCGGGGAACGAGCAGTACTTC.

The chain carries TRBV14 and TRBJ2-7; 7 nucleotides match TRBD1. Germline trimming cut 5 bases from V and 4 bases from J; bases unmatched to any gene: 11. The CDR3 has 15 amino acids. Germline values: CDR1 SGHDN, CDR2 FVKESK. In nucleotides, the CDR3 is TGTGCCAGCAGCTCCCGGGACAGCGAAAATTACGAGCAGTACTTC. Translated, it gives CASSSRDSENYEQYF.

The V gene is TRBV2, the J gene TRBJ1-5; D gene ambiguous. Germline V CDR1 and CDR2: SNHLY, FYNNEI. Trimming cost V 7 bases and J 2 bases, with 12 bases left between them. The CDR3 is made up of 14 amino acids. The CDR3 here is CASNRDGGNQPQHF. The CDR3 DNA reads TGTGCCAGCAACAGAGACGGGGGCAATCAGCCCCAGCATTTT.

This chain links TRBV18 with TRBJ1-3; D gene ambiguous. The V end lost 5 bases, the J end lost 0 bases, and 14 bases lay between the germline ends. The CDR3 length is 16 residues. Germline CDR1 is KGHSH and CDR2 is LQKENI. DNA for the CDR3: TGTGCCAGCTCATCCCGGACTCAATTCTCTGGAAACACCATATATTTT. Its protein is CASSSRTQFSGNTIYF.

The CDR3 loop is CASSVEVGLALHF. CDR3 DNA sequence: TGTGCCAGCAGTGTAGAGGTGGGTCTGGCCCTCCACTTT. The rearrangement links TRBV27 to TRBJ1-6; D is unclear. The CDR3 sequence is 13 residues long. In germline, CDR1 is MNHEY, CDR2 SMNVEV (reference sequence). Trimming removed 5 bases from V and 14 bases from J, with 16 bases in between.

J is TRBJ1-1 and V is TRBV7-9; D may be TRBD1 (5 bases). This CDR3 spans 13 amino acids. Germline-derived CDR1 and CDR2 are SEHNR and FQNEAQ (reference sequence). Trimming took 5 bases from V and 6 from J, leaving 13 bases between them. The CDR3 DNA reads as TGTGCCAGCAGCCCATCAGGGTTATCTGAAGCTTTCTTT. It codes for CASSPSGLSEAFF.

In DNA form, the CDR3 reads TGCAGCGGAGCGGGGGGGGTCTGGGATACGCAGTATTTT. Translated: CSGAGGVWDTQYF. The J gene is TRBJ2-3, the V gene TRBV29-1, with TRBD2 identical over 10 bases. The CDR3 is 13 residues long. CDR1 and CDR2 from the germline V gene are SQVTM and ANQGSEA. The junction had 7 bases not matched to a gene; V was cut back by 7 bases and J by 6 bases.

The CDR3 DNA reads as TGTGCCTGGAGTGTAGTCCCAGGGGAGCGGACTGAAGCTTTCTTT. It is translated as CAWSVVPGERTEAFF. The rearrangement uses TRBV30 and TRBJ1-1, with D possibly being TRBD1 (6 bases). Between the trimmed V and J ends, which lost 0 bases and 5 bases, there was a span of 16 bases. Per the germline V gene, CDR1 is GTSNPN and CDR2 is SVGIG (reference sequence). The CDR3 has 15 amino acids.

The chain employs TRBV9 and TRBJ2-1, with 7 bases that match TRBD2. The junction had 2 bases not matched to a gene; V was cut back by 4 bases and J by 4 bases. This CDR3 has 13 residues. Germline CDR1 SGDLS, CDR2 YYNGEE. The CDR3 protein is CASSTLAYNEQFF. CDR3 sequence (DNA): TGTGCCAGCAGCACACTAGCGTACAATGAGCAGTTCTTC.

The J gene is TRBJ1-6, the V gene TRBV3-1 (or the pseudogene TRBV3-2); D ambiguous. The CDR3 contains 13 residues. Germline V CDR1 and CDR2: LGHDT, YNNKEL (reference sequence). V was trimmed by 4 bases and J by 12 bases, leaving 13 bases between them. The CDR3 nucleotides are TGTGCCAGCAGCCTTCTGGGAGATCTACCCCTCCACTTT. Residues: CASSLLGDLPLHF.

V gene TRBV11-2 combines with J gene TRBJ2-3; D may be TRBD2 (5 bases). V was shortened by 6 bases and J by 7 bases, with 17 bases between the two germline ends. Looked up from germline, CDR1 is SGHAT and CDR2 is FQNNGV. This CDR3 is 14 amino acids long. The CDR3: CASRPSTSPYTQYF. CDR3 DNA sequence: TGTGCCAGCAGGCCTAGCACTAGTCCATATACGCAGTATTTT.

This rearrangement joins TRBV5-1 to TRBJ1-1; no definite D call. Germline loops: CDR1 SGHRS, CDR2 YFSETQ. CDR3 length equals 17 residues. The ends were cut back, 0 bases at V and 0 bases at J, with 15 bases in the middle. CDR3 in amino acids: CASSLGNSLKMNTEAFF. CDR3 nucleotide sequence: TGCGCCAGCAGCTTGGGAAACAGCCTGAAAATGAACACTGAAGCTTTCTTT.

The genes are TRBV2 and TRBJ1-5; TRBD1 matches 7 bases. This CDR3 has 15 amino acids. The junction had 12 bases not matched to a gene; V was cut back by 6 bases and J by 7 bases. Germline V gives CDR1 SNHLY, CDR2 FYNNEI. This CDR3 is CASRVDRNRGQPQHF. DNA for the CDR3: TGTGCCAGCAGGGTGGACAGGAATCGGGGGCAGCCCCAGCATTTT.

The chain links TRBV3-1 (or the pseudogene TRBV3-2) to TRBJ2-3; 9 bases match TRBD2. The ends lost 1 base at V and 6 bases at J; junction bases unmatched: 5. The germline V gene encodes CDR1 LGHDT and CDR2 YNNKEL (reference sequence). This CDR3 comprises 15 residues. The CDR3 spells CASSQGGGGGDTQYF. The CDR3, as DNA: TGTGCCAGCAGCCAAGGAGGCGGGGGGGGTGATACGCAGTATTTT.

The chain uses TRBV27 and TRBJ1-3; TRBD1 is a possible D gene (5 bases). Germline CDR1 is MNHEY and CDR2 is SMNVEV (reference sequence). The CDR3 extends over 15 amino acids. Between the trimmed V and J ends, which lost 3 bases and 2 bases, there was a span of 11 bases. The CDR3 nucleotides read TGTGCCAGCAGTTTGTACGGGGGGGCTGGAAACACCATATATTTT. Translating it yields CASSLYGGAGNTIYF.

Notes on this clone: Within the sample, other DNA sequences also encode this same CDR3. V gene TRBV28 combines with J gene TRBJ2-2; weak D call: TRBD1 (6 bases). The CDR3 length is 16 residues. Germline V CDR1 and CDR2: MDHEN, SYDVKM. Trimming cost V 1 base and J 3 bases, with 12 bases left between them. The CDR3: CASSLSGQGYTGELFF. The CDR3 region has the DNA TGTGCCAGCAGTTTATCGGGACAAGGGTACACCGGGGAGCTGTTTTTT.

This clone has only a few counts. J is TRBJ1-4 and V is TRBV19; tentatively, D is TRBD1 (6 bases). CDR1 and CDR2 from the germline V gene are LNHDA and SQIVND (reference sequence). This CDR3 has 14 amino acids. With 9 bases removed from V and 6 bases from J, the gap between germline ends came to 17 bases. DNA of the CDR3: TGTGCCAGCCTCAAAACAGGGTCCGATGAAAAACTGTTTTTT. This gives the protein CASLKTGSDEKLFF.

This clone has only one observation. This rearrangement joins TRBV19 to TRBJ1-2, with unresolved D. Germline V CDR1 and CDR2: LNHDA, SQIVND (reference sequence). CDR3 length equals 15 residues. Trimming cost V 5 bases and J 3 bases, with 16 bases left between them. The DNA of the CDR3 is TGTGCCAGTAGTGAAAGGGAGGGCGCTTACTATGGCTACACCTTC. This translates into CASSEREGAYYGYTF. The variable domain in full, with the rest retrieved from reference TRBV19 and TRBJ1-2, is DGGITQSPKYLFRKEGQNVTLSCEQNLNHDAMYWYRQDPGQGLRLIYYSQIVNDFQKGDIAEGYSVSREKKESFPLTVTSAQKNPTAFYLCASSEREGAYYGYTFGSGTRLTVV.